Shown below are 29 T cell receptor beta chains from a single sample sequenced in a study of response to subunit inactivated influenza vaccine (dated by TCRdb to the late 2010s). The time point label here, explained by the study, means: approximately 47 days after influenza vaccine administration. The receptor library was made with RT-PCR. Sequencing took place on an Illumina HiSeq 2500. TCRdb's own reprocessing of the public reads used fastp at Q25 and MiXCR and kept productive beta chains. All rows with the same CDR3 protein become a single entry with the most common DNA and genes. The sample has over 450,000 distinct CDR3 sequences on record, around 13% of them singletons. Roughly 14% of the sample belongs to the ten largest clones. Sequencing used PBMCs from blood, obtained about 40 days after vaccination. Receptors originate from a man aged 50-59 years who received an inactivated influenza vaccine. Donor details come from another sample of the same person, matched by shared clones.

V gene TRBV7-2 combines with J gene TRBJ2-3; D may be TRBD2 (6 bases). CDR1 and CDR2 (germline): SGHTA, FQGNSA. V lost 6 bases and J lost 1, with 8 bases in between. The CDR3 runs to 13 residues. The DNA for the CDR3 is TGTGCCAGCAGGGGACTGGGCACAGATACGCAGTATTTT. It yields the protein CASRGLGTDTQYF.

This clonotype came up a few times. The V call is TRBV6-2 or TRBV6-3, the J call TRBJ1-5, with TRBD1 matching over 7 bases. CDR3 length: 14 residues. V lost 4 bases to trimming and J lost 3 bases; unmatched junction nucleotides: 3. Per germline, CDR1 MNHEY and CDR2 SVGEGT. The CDR3 sequence is CASSWDSANQPQHF. The CDR3, as DNA: TGTGCCAGCAGTTGGGACAGTGCCAATCAGCCCCAGCATTTT.

In this sample, this clonotype turned up many times. The chain joins TRBV20-1 to TRBJ2-7; D remains unclear. The germline CDR1 and CDR2 sequences are DFQATT and SNEGSKA (reference sequence). The CDR3 sequence is 12 residues long. Trimming took off 7 bases at V and 6 bases at J, with 16 bases between the two ends. The CDR3 sequence: CSVPSSTGEQYF. The CDR3 DNA reads TGCAGTGTCCCAAGTTCAACCGGCGAGCAGTACTTC.

V gene TRBV6-4 combines with J gene TRBJ2-1, with 8 bases matching TRBD1. The V segment lost 5 bases and the J segment 2 bases; nucleotides outside the gene matches: 8. The CDR3 covers 16 residues. Germline values: CDR1 MRHNA, CDR2 SNTAGT. For the CDR3, the DNA is TGTGCCAGCAGTTTAACAGGGGGAGAAGCCTACAATGAGCAGTTCTTC. Residues: CASSLTGGEAYNEQFF.

The chain uses TRBV27 and TRBJ2-7; 13 bases are a match to TRBD2. V was pared by 6 bases and J by 6 bases, with 5 bases of the junction left unmatched. The CDR3 consists of 14 residues. CDR1 MNHEY and CDR2 SMNVEV come from the germline V gene (reference sequence). The CDR3 spells CASSTGTSGVEQYF. CDR3 coding DNA: TGTGCCAGCAGCACCGGGACTAGCGGGGTCGAGCAGTACTTC.

Only a few counts were recorded for this clonotype. The chain couples TRBV9 to TRBJ2-7, with D uncertain. This CDR3 contains 16 residues. The germline CDR1 and CDR2 sequences are SGDLS and YYNGEE. Trimming shortened V by 1 base and J by 2 bases, and 16 bases separated the two germline ends. Here the CDR3 DNA reads TGTGCCAGCAGCGTAAACGGAAAAGGGAATCCCTACGAGCAGTACTTC. Protein product: CASSVNGKGNPYEQYF.

The V and J genes are TRBV3-1 and TRBJ2-2, with 7 nucleotides matching TRBD2. The germline CDR1 and CDR2 sequences are LGHDT and YNNKEL (reference sequence). The V gene end was trimmed by 4 bases and the J gene end by 4 bases; junction bases not matched to a gene: 6. The CDR3 sequence is 15 residues long. Here the CDR3 reads CASSRGGSRTGELFF. The CDR3 nucleotides read TGTGCCAGCAGCCGAGGCGGGAGCCGCACCGGGGAGCTGTTTTTT.

This clonotype was seen many times. This rearrangement joins TRBV29-1 to TRBJ1-1; 9 bases fit TRBD1. Germline CDR1 and CDR2: SQVTM and ANQGSEA. With 3 bases clipped from V and 7 bases from J, the junction kept 6 bases outside the gene matches. The CDR3 contains 13 residues. The DNA of the CDR3 is TGCAGCGTTGAGACGGACAGGGGCAGTGAAGCTTTCTTT. This translates into CSVETDRGSEAFF.

The V call is TRBV7-9, the J call TRBJ1-1; D may be TRBD1 (5 bases). The CDR3 has 14 residues. Trimming cost V 7 bases and J 3 bases, with 15 bases left between them. CDR1 is SEHNR and CDR2 is FQNEAQ in the germline V gene (reference sequence). The chain's CDR3 is CASTPLTDYTEAFF. DNA for the CDR3: TGTGCCAGCACCCCTCTGACAGATTACACTGAAGCTTTCTTT.

This rearrangement joins TRBV6-2 or TRBV6-3 to TRBJ2-3; D might be TRBD1 or TRBD2, each matching 5 bases. V lost 2 bases to trimming and J lost 0 bases, with 9 bases between them. The CDR3 runs to 15 residues. From germline, CDR1 is MNHEY and CDR2 SVGEGT. Written as DNA, the CDR3 is TGTGCCAGCAGTTACGGGACGACTAGCACAGATACGCAGTATTTT. Translating it yields CASSYGTTSTDTQYF.

This clonotype showed up just a few times. This sequence joins TRBV7-2 and TRBJ1-3, with D possibly matching TRBD1 (5 bases). The V end lost 0 bases, the J end lost 2 bases, and 11 bases lay between the germline ends. This CDR3 is built from 16 residues. Germline V gene data show CDR1 as SGHTA and CDR2 as FQGNSA. CDR3 DNA: TGTGCCAGCAGCTTAGCGCAACGGGGGACTGGAAACACCATATATTTT. It specifies CASSLAQRGTGNTIYF.

The chain carries TRBV7-2 and TRBJ2-7, with 9 bases lining up with TRBD2. The ends lost 6 bases at V and 5 bases at J; junction bases unmatched: 11. Germline V gene data show CDR1 as SGHTA and CDR2 as FQGNSA. This CDR3 has 15 amino acids. For the CDR3, the DNA is TGTGCCAGCAGTTCTACTTCTAGCGGGGAACACGAGCAGTACTTC. It specifies CASSSTSSGEHEQYF. Full variable domain (outside the CDR3, taken from reference TRBV7-2 and TRBJ2-7): GAGVSQSPSNKVTEKGKDVELRCDPISGHTALYWYRQSLGQGLEFLIYFQGNSAPDKSGLPSDRFSAERTGGSVSTLTIQRTQQEDSAVYLCASSSTSSGEHEQYFGPGTRLTVT.

This clonotype was observed many times. The CDR3 DNA follows: TGTGCCAGCAGCGTAGTAACTAGCGACAATGAGCAGTTCTTC. Its translation: CASSVVTSDNEQFF. V usage is TRBV9 and J usage is TRBJ2-1; 7 bases align to TRBD2. The trim removed 0 bases at V and 5 bases at J, leaving 2 bases unmatched. CDR3 length: 14 amino acids. Per the germline V gene, CDR1 is SGDLS and CDR2 is YYNGEE.

The rearrangement uses TRBV20-1 and TRBJ2-1; D may be TRBD1 or TRBD2 (5 bases each). The CDR3 length is 15 residues. Germline-derived CDR1 and CDR2 are DFQATT and SNEGSKA (reference sequence). Trimming cost V 3 bases and J 4 bases, with 16 bases left between them. CDR3 nucleotides: TGCAGTGCTAGTAGTGTGGGACGGGCTTACAATGAGCAGTTCTTC. It encodes CSASSVGRAYNEQFF.

This clonotype was observed a few times. V gene TRBV30 combines with J gene TRBJ1-4; possible D gene TRBD1, 6 bases. Trimming removed 5 bases from V and 5 bases from J, with 9 bases in between. The CDR3 is made up of 12 amino acids. Germline V gene data show CDR1 as GTSNPN and CDR2 as SVGIG (reference sequence). The chain's CDR3 is CAWGQYNEKLFF. The CDR3 nucleotides are TGTGCCTGGGGACAGTACAATGAAAAACTGTTTTTT.

This chain joins TRBV6-5 and TRBJ2-1; 8 bases match TRBD2. This CDR3 has 19 residues. Germline CDR1 MNHEY, CDR2 SVGAGI. Trimming at V came to 0 bases and at J to 5 bases, leaving 15 bases not matched to a gene. In DNA form, the CDR3 reads TGTGCCAGCAGTTACTCTCTTTCCAAAAGCGGGAGTCCGCACAATGAGCAGTTCTTC. Amino acids: CASSYSLSKSGSPHNEQFF.

This clonotype was detected once. This rearrangement joins TRBV7-2 to TRBJ2-2; weak D call: TRBD2 (6 bases). V gave up 6 bases and J gave up 4 bases, with 12 bases separating them. Germline V gene sequence: CDR1 SGHTA, CDR2 FQGNSA. This CDR3 region has 14 residues. This CDR3 reads CASSGGSATGELFF. As DNA, the CDR3 is TGTGCCAGCAGTGGGGGGTCCGCCACCGGGGAGCTGTTTTTT. The full variable domain, rest sourced from reference TRBV7-2 and TRBJ2-2, is GAGVSQSPSNKVTEKGKDVELRCDPISGHTALYWYRQSLGQGLEFLIYFQGNSAPDKSGLPSDRFSAERTGGSVSTLTIQRTQQEDSAVYLCASSGGSATGELFFGEGSRLTVL.

This clonotype was counted a few times. This chain links TRBV20-1 with TRBJ2-3; perhaps TRBD2 as D (5 bases). The CDR3 sequence is 16 residues long. V gave up 6 bases and J gave up 7 bases, with 26 bases separating them. Germline V gene sequence: CDR1 DFQATT, CDR2 SNEGSKA (reference sequence). The CDR3 loop is CSAGGVLGLASHTQYF. In nucleotides, the CDR3 is TGCAGTGCCGGTGGTGTTCTCGGGCTAGCCAGTCATACGCAGTATTTT.

J is TRBJ2-5 and V is TRBV11-2; D perhaps matches TRBD1 (6 bases). Trimming took 5 bases from V and 1 from J, leaving 11 bases between them. Germline V gene data show CDR1 as SGHAT and CDR2 as FQNNGV. This CDR3 spans 14 amino acids. The CDR3 DNA is TGTGCCAGCAGCCCAGGGGCACTCCAAGAGACCCAGTACTTC. Its protein is CASSPGALQETQYF.

The chain employs TRBV29-1 and TRBJ2-2; 8 bases are a match to TRBD1. This CDR3 comprises 15 residues. J was trimmed by 4 bases and V by 7 bases; bases with no gene match: 11. From germline, CDR1 is SQVTM and CDR2 ANQGSEA. DNA for the CDR3: TGCAGCGCGATGACAGGGGCGCGGGGCACCGGGGAGCTGTTTTTT. Translated, it gives CSAMTGARGTGELFF.

A few counts support this clonotype. V is TRBV11-2 and J is TRBJ2-2; D ambiguous. V was shortened by 1 base and J by 0 bases, with 15 bases between the two germline ends. CDR3 size: 18 residues. The V gene's germline CDR1 is SGHAT and CDR2 FQNNGV. CDR3 nucleotide sequence: TGTGCCAGCAGCTTAGGGTTTAGTTGGCGGACGAACACCGGGGAGCTGTTTTTT. Its protein is CASSLGFSWRTNTGELFF.

This clonotype was recorded many times. This chain links TRBV5-5 with TRBJ1-5; TRBD1 might be the D (6 bases). Trimming cost V 4 bases and J 11 bases, with 16 bases left between them. Germline V gene data show CDR1 as SGHKS and CDR2 as YYEKEE (reference sequence). The CDR3 has 13 amino acids. CDR3 coding DNA: TGTGCCAGCAGCGAGGGGGTGGTGGGGGCCCAGCATTTT. It translates to CASSEGVVGAQHF.

The V and J genes are TRBV6-1 and TRBJ1-5; 9 bases align to TRBD1. Germline CDR1 reads MNHNS; CDR2 reads SASEGT. V lost 7 bases to trimming and J lost 0 bases; unmatched junction nucleotides: 4. This CDR3 has 15 residues. The DNA for the CDR3 is TGTGCCAGCAAACCGACAGGGGGTAGCAATCAGCCCCAGCATTTT. This encodes CASKPTGGSNQPQHF.

V gene TRBV7-9 combines with J gene TRBJ2-7; 9 positions agree with TRBD1. There are 16 residues in the CDR3. Unmatched junction bases numbered 9, after V lost 4 bases and J lost 2 bases. The germline V gene encodes CDR1 SEHNR and CDR2 FQNEAQ (reference sequence). The CDR3 nucleotides are TGTGCCAGCAGCTCTTTACCGGGACAGGGTCCCTACGAGCAGTACTTC. The encoded protein is CASSSLPGQGPYEQYF.

V gene TRBV7-8 combines with J gene TRBJ2-1; D call uncertain. The length of the CDR3 is 17 residues. Germline V gene sequence: CDR1 SGHVS, CDR2 FQNEAQ. V was clipped by 4 bases and J by 0 bases, with 16 bases between them. Written as DNA, the CDR3 is TGTGCCAGCAGCTCACCCTTGAGACGCGGCTCCTACAATGAGCAGTTCTTC. It translates to CASSSPLRRGSYNEQFF.

A remark on this clonotype: With a much larger clone just one base away, this may be a read error. V is TRBV7-9 and J is TRBJ1-2; 7 nucleotides agree with TRBD1. This CDR3 region has 15 residues. Germline CDR1 SEHNR, CDR2 FQNEAQ (reference sequence). V was pared by 3 bases and J by 4 bases, with 8 bases of the junction left unmatched. For the CDR3, the DNA is TGTGCCAGCAGCTTTGAGGGGGCAGGGCTCTATGGCTACACCTTC. Translation gives CASSFEGAGLYGYTF.

The chain joins TRBV6-1 to TRBJ2-1; 10 nucleotides line up with TRBD1. Germline V gene lookup returns CDR1 MNHNS and CDR2 SASEGT. Trimming at V came to 5 bases and at J to 6 bases, leaving 13 bases not matched to a gene. CDR3 length: 17 residues. The DNA for the CDR3 is TGTGCCAGCAGTCTCCCTGGGCGGACAGGGGGAACCAATGAGCAGTTCTTC. Its translation: CASSLPGRTGGTNEQFF.

V gene TRBV7-2 combines with J gene TRBJ2-3; possibly TRBD1 for D (5 bases). The CDR3 sequence is 15 residues long. Trimming left V 6 bases short and J 1 base short, with 14 bases between. CDR1 is SGHTA and CDR2 is FQGNSA in the germline V gene. DNA for the CDR3: TGTGCCAGCAGTATAGGGGCCTTGGGCACAGATACGCAGTATTTT. It encodes CASSIGALGTDTQYF.

The chain carries TRBV12-3 or TRBV12-4 and TRBJ2-1; 11 bases align to TRBD2. The trim removed 6 bases at V and 4 bases at J, leaving 8 bases unmatched. CDR3 length: 16 residues. The CDR3 coding sequence is TGTGCCAGCAGCTTAATAGCGGGGGGGATATACAATGAGCAGTTCTTC. As protein: CASSLIAGGIYNEQFF.